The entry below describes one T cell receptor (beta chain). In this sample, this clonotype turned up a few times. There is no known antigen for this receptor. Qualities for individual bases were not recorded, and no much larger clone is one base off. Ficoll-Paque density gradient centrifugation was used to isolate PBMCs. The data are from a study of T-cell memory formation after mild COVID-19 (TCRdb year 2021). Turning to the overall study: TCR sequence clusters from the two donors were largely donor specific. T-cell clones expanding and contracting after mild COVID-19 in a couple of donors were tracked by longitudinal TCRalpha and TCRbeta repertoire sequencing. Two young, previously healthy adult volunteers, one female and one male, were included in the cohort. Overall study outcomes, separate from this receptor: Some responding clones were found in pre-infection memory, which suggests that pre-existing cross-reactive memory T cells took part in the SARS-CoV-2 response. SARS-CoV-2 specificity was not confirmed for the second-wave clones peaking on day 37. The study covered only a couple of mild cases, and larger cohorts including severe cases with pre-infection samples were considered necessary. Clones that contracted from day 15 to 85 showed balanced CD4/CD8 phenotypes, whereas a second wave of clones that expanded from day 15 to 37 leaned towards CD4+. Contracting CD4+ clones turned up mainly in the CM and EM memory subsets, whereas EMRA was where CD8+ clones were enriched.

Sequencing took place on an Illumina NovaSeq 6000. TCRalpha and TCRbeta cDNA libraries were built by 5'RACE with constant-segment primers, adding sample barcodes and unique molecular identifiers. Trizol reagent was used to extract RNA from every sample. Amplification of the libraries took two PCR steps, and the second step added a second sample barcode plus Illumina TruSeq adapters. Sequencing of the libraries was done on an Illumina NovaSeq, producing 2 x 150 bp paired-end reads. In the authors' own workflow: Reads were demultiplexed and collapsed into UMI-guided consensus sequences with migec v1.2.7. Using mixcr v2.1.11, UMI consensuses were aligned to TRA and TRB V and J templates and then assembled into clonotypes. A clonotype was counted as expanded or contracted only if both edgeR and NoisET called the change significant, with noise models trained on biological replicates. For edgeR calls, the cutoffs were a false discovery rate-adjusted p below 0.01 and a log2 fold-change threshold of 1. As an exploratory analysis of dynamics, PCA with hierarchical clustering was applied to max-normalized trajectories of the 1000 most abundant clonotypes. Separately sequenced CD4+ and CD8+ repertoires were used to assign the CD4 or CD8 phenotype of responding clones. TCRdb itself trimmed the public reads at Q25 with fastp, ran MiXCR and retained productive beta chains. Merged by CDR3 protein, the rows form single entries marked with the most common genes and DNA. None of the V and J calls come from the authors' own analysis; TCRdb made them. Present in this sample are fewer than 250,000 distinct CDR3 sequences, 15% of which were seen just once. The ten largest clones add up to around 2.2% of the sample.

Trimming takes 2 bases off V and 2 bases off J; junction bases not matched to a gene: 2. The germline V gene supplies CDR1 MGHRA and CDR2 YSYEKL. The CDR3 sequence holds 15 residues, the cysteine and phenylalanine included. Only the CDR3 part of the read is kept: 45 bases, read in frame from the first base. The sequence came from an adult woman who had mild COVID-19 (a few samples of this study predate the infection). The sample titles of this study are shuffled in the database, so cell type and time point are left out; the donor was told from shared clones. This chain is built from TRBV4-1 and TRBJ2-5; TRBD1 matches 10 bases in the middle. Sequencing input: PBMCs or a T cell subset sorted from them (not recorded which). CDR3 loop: CASSQPDRGQETQYF. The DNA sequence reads TGCGCCAGCAGCCAACCGGACAGGGGGCAAGAGACCCAGTACTTC.